These 14 T cell receptor beta chains share one sample of origin, sequenced in a study of technical replicates of blood from a handful of donors. Data came from immunoSEQ multiplex PCR; TCRdb stores just in-frame clones and leaves some out. This table has 50,000 to 70,000 clones, approximately 86% appearing once. Input material: PBMCs. Receptor source: a human donor in good health. Some clones in this sample may be carry-over from other donors' samples.

This clone was detected once. The chain recombines TRBV10-2 with TRBJ1-1, with a weak D call TRBD1 (5 bases). The V end was cut by 2 bases, the J end by 8 bases, with 12 bases between. The CDR3 consists of 13 residues. Germline-derived CDR1 and CDR2 are WSHSY and SAAADI. The CDR3 spells CASSETRVWEAFF. The DNA of the CDR3 is TGCGCCAGCAGTGAGACCAGGGTATGGGAAGCTTTCTTT.

The chain employs TRBV20-1 and TRBJ2-1; a weak D match, TRBD2 (5 bases). Deletions cut 7 bases from V and 6 bases from J, with 7 bases between. Germline-derived CDR1 and CDR2 are DFQATT and SNEGSKA (reference sequence). The length of the CDR3 is 10 residues. The CDR3 protein is CSVASNEQFF. For the CDR3, the DNA is TGCAGTGTAGCGTCCAATGAGCAGTTCTTC.

The chain carries TRBV6-1 and TRBJ2-7; no clear D gene. Looked up from germline, CDR1 is MNHNS and CDR2 is SASEGT. Trimming took off 2 bases at V and 6 bases at J, with 11 bases between the two ends. The CDR3 spans 13 residues. CDR3 coding DNA: TGTGCCAGCAGTGAATTCGAGCCGCGCGAGCAGTACTTC. Its protein product is CASSEFEPREQYF.

This clone has a single count. Here the CDR3 DNA reads TGCGCCAGCAGCCAAGAAGGGGCGGGACGGTCCTATGGCTACACCTTC. The encoded protein is CASSQEGAGRSYGYTF. The chain joins TRBV4-1 to TRBJ1-2, with D perhaps matching TRBD1 (5 bases). Germline V gives CDR1 MGHRA, CDR2 YSYEKL. CDR3 length: 16 residues. V lost 0 bases and J lost 4, with 15 bases in between.

This clone was recorded a few times. The V call is TRBV5-6, the J call TRBJ2-1; TRBD2 aligns across 12 bases. With V trimmed by 7 bases and J by 0 bases, 11 bases remained unmatched. This CDR3 has 18 residues. Germline V lookup: CDR1 SGHDT, CDR2 YYEEEE. The CDR3 here is CASSRRTSGIVSYNEQFF. The CDR3, as DNA: TGTGCCAGCTCTCGTAGGACTAGCGGGATAGTCTCCTACAATGAGCAGTTCTTC. Complete variable domain (other parts from reference TRBV5-6 and TRBJ2-1): DAGVTQSPTHLIKTRGQQVTLRCSPKSGHDTVSWYQQALGQGPQFIFQYYEEEERQRGNFPDRFSGHQFPNYSSELNVNALLLGDSALYLCASSRRTSGIVSYNEQFFGPGTRLTVL.

The V and J genes are TRBV6-6 and TRBJ1-5, with TRBD1 matching 7 bases. Losses at the gene ends were 5 bases for V and 0 bases for J; bases not matched to a gene: 4. The CDR3 is 15 residues long. Germline V gene sequence: CDR1 MNHNY, CDR2 SVGAGI (reference sequence). The CDR3 nucleotides are TGTGCCAGCAGTATGGGACAGAATAGCAATCAGCCCCAGCATTTT. Amino acids: CASSMGQNSNQPQHF.

The chain is built from TRBV2 and TRBJ2-1, with TRBD2 matching 9 bases. After removal of 0 bases from V and 2 bases from J, the junction contained 2 bases not matched to a gene. This CDR3 spans 16 amino acids. The V gene's germline CDR1 is SNHLY and CDR2 FYNNEI. The CDR3 loop is CASSEAPSGTYNEQFF. The CDR3 coding sequence is TGTGCCAGCAGTGAAGCGCCTAGCGGGACCTACAATGAGCAGTTCTTC. The variable domain in full, completed from reference TRBV2 and TRBJ2-1, reads EPEVTQTPSHQVTQMGQEVILRCVPISNHLYFYWYRQILGQKVEFLVSFYNNEISEKSEIFDDQFSVERPDGSNFTLKIRSTKLEDSAMYFCASSEAPSGTYNEQFFGPGTRLTVL.

The V call is TRBV10-3, the J call TRBJ2-3; 13 bases agree with TRBD2. Germline V lookup: CDR1 ENHRY, CDR2 SYGVKD. This CDR3 has 15 amino acids. J gave up 1 base and V 11 bases, and 6 bases lay outside the gene matches. The DNA of the CDR3 is TGTGCCGCATCCGGGACTAGCGGGGGCACAGATACGCAGTATTTT. Protein sequence: CAASGTSGGTDTQYF.

The V and J genes are TRBV29-1 and TRBJ2-1, with TRBD2 identical over 9 bases. J lost 5 bases, V lost 3 bases, and 2 bases had no gene match. This CDR3 is 13 amino acids long. Germline CDR1 and CDR2: SQVTM and ANQGSEA. CDR3 protein: CSVERLADNEQFF. The CDR3 region has the DNA TGCAGCGTTGAGAGACTAGCGGACAATGAGCAGTTCTTC.

V usage is TRBV29-1 and J usage is TRBJ2-1; maybe TRBD2 (5 bases). CDR3 length: 14 residues. Germline values: CDR1 SQVTM, CDR2 ANQGSEA. V gave up 3 bases and J gave up 3 bases, with 12 bases separating them. This CDR3 reads CSVESGLDYNEQFF. The CDR3 bases are TGCAGCGTTGAGTCGGGATTGGACTACAATGAGCAGTTCTTC.

The V and J genes are TRBV27 and TRBJ1-1; TRBD1 is a possible D gene (6 bases). Trimming pared 11 bases from V and 4 bases from J, leaving 17 bases between. The length of the CDR3 is 13 residues. From germline, CDR1 is MNHEY and CDR2 SMNVEV (reference sequence). The CDR3 reads CAPRPGVATEAFF. The CDR3 nucleotides read TGTGCCCCTAGGCCAGGGGTCGCCACTGAAGCTTTCTTT.

The CDR3, as DNA: TGTGCCAGCTCACGGGGGACAGGGCGTATGAACACTGAAGCTTTCTTT. Protein product: CASSRGTGRMNTEAFF. V and J are TRBV18 and TRBJ1-1; TRBD1 matches at 9 bases. The V gene's germline CDR1 is KGHSH and CDR2 LQKENI. The V gene end was trimmed by 4 bases and the J gene end by 0 bases; junction bases not matched to a gene: 6. The CDR3 sequence is 16 residues long.

This clone was observed a few times. The chain combines TRBV7-9 with TRBJ2-7, with a possible D match to TRBD2 (5 bases). CDR1 is SEHNR and CDR2 is FQNEAQ in the germline V gene (reference sequence). The ends were cut back, 5 bases at V and 6 bases at J, with 20 bases in the middle. There are 15 residues in the CDR3. CDR3 coding DNA: TGTGCCAGCAGCCCCAAAGTGAGGGTCGGGGTCGAGCAGTACTTC. This translates into CASSPKVRVGVEQYF.

The V call is TRBV2, the J call TRBJ2-5; D might be TRBD2 (6 bases). With 4 bases removed from V and 2 bases from J, the gap between germline ends came to 14 bases. Germline CDR1 and CDR2: SNHLY and FYNNEI. This CDR3 region has 15 residues. CDR3 amino acids: CASSVDSGPQETQYF. DNA of the CDR3: TGTGCCAGCAGTGTAGATAGCGGACCTCAAGAGACCCAGTACTTC.